This T cell receptor beta chain was obtained from a study of OX40 agonist ivuxolimab in advanced cancers. Overall study context: Patient treatment consisted of intravenous ivuxolimab administration every 2 weeks at 0.01 to 10 mg/kg. Dose-escalation patients had hepatocellular carcinoma, melanoma, renal cell or head and neck cancer. Study conclusions and caveats: Clonal expansion was seen in CD4+ and CD8+ blood T cells by week 6 at 0.1 to 3.0 mg/kg. Relative to CD4+ cells, CD8+ T cells on average had more expanded clones.

Germline CDR1 and CDR2: SEHNR and FQNEAQ (reference sequence). The CDR3 loop spans 13 amino acids. V was cut by 1 base and J by 4 bases, with 5 bases left in between. On this clone itself: As yet, its antigen is unknown.

Assay used: immunoSEQ multiplex PCR; TCRdb lists only in-frame clones, some missing. The repertoire includes around 71,000 clones, 78% of them detected once, and roughly 5.4% sits in the top ten. Material: CD4+ or CD8+ T cells sorted from blood, obtained in a trial of the OX40 agonist ivuxolimab. The source is an adult with an advanced solid tumor such as melanoma, head and neck, liver or kidney cancer. The genes are TRBV7-9 and TRBJ1-3; D is undetermined. The CDR3 nucleotides are TGTGCCAGCAGCTTAGTCGCAGGAAACACCATATATTTT. Protein: CASSLVAGNTIYF.